These 26 T cell receptor beta chains originate from one sample sequenced in a study of blood T cell repertoires in COVID-19. The repertoire was sequenced with immunoSEQ multiplex PCR; TCRdb's copy has only in-frame clones and lacks some. This table has some 100,000 clones, more than 60% appearing once. The sample comprised peripheral blood. These receptors came from a man in his fifties with acute or convalescent COVID-19.

A single count supports this clone. This chain connects TRBV7-8 to TRBJ1-5, with 7 bases that match TRBD1. The CDR3 spans 13 residues. V gave up 4 bases and J gave up 5 bases; unmatched junction bases: 2. The germline V gene has CDR1 SGHVS and CDR2 FQNEAQ. The DNA for the CDR3 is TGTGCCAGCAGCTCCGACAGGGATCAGCCCCAGCATTTT. Its translation is CASSSDRDQPQHF.

The chain joins TRBV18 to TRBJ2-6; 8 bases are shared with TRBD1. Germline V gives CDR1 KGHSH, CDR2 LQKENI. This CDR3 spans 18 amino acids. Trimming cost V 6 bases and J 0 bases; bases outside gene matches: 10. In DNA, the CDR3 is TGTGCCAGCTCGCGCCAACAGGGGGGTGTCTCTGGGGCCAACGTCCTGACTTTC. It is translated as CASSRQQGGVSGANVLTF. The full variable domain, its missing parts supplied by reference TRBV18 and TRBJ2-6, is NAGVMQNPRHLVRRRGQEARLRCSPMKGHSHVYWYRQLPEEGLKFMVYLQKENIIDESGMPKERFSAEFPKEGPSILRIQQVVRGDSAAYFCASSRQQGGVSGANVLTFGAGSRLTVL.

The rearrangement joins TRBV6-1 to TRBJ1-5; 7 bases match TRBD1. V lost 2 bases and J lost 1; bases outside the gene matches: 8. The germline V gene has CDR1 MNHNS and CDR2 SASEGT. This CDR3 is 17 amino acids long. Here the CDR3 DNA reads TGTGCCAGCAGTGAACCGTACAGGGGTGGAAGCAATCAGCCCCAGCATTTT. As protein: CASSEPYRGGSNQPQHF.

The V gene is TRBV7-8, the J gene TRBJ2-3; TRBD1 matches 8 bases. The V gene's germline CDR1 is SGHVS and CDR2 FQNEAQ. The CDR3 contains 16 residues. V dropped 0 bases and J dropped 2; count of bases not matched to a gene: 4. Here the CDR3 DNA reads TGTGCCAGCAGCTTAGCGCAGGGACAGGACACAGATACGCAGTATTTT. Translation gives CASSLAQGQDTDTQYF. Looking up the rest from reference TRBV7-8 and TRBJ2-3 gives the full variable domain: GAGVSQSPRYKVAKRGQDVALRCDPISGHVSLFWYQQALGQGPEFLTYFQNEAQLDKSGLPSDRFFAERPEGSVSTLKIQRTQQEDSAVYLCASSLAQGQDTDTQYFGPGTRLTVL.

The rearrangement joins TRBV18 to TRBJ2-1; D may be TRBD2 (5 bases). V shed 2 bases and J shed 4 bases, with 6 bases lying between them. The germline CDR1 and CDR2 sequences are KGHSH and LQKENI. The CDR3 is 13 residues long. CDR3 bases: TGTGCCAGCTCACCAGGGGAGTACAATGAGCAGTTCTTC. Amino acids: CASSPGEYNEQFF.

The V call is TRBV6-6, the J call TRBJ2-3, with TRBD2 as a possible D gene (6 bases). Germline V gene lookup returns CDR1 MNHNY and CDR2 SVGAGI (reference sequence). V lost 5 bases and J 2 bases, leaving 14 bases between the germline ends. The CDR3 length is 15 residues. The CDR3 nucleotides are TGTGCCAGCAGTGGGGGTAGCGGCCCCACAGATACGCAGTATTTT. Residues: CASSGGSGPTDTQYF.

V usage is TRBV6-5 and J usage is TRBJ2-5; 13 bases fit TRBD2. There are 15 residues in the CDR3. CDR1 and CDR2 (germline): MNHEY, SVGAGI. Unmatched junction bases numbered 0, after V lost 0 bases and J lost 5 bases. CDR3 loop: CASSYSTSGRETQYF. The CDR3 coding sequence is TGTGCCAGCAGTTACTCGACTAGCGGGAGGGAGACCCAGTACTTC.

The chain combines TRBV5-1 with TRBJ2-3; D might be TRBD1 (5 bases). V was cut by 0 bases and J by 4 bases, with 12 bases left in between. Germline V lookup: CDR1 SGHRS, CDR2 YFSETQ. CDR3 length: 15 amino acids. The CDR3 spells CASSLEGRAADTQYF. The CDR3 coding sequence is TGCGCCAGCAGCTTGGAGGGCAGGGCTGCAGATACGCAGTATTTT. The variable domain in full, completed from reference TRBV5-1 and TRBJ2-3, reads KAGVTQTPRYLIKTRGQQVTLSCSPISGHRSVSWYQQTPGQGLQFLFEYFSETQRNKGNFPGRFSGRQFSNSRSEMNVSTLELGDSALYLCASSLEGRAADTQYFGPGTRLTVL.

V and J are TRBV5-1 and TRBJ2-3; 8 bases align to TRBD1. The V gene's germline CDR1 is SGHRS and CDR2 YFSETQ. The junction had 3 bases not matched to a gene; V was cut back by 4 bases and J by 2 bases. The CDR3 is made up of 14 amino acids. This CDR3 reads CASSPDRDTDTQYF. The CDR3 DNA sequence: TGCGCCAGCAGCCCGGACAGGGACACAGATACGCAGTATTTT.

V gene TRBV2 combines with J gene TRBJ2-5; TRBD1 agrees at 9 bases. With 3 bases clipped from V and 5 bases from J, the junction kept 4 bases outside the gene matches. From germline, CDR1 is SNHLY and CDR2 FYNNEI. The CDR3 loop spans 14 amino acids. The CDR3 DNA follows: TGTGCCAGCAGTGAGTGGGGACAGGGCGAGACCCAGTACTTC. This translates into CASSEWGQGETQYF.

This clone has more than one count but fewer than ten. The V and J genes are TRBV12-2 and TRBJ1-4. TRBV12-2 is a pseudogene locus. This CDR3 contains 17 residues. The CDR3 bases are TGTGCAAGTCGCTCCCCCACCGAGCCCCTAGAGGGTGAAAAACTGTTTTTT. Amino acids: CASRSPTEPLEGEKLFF.

This clone was seen only once. This chain uses TRBV29-1 with TRBJ2-5; 7 bases agree with TRBD1. There are 13 residues in the CDR3. Trimming took 2 bases from V and 2 from J; bases not matched to a gene: 2. Germline V lookup: CDR1 SQVTM, CDR2 ANQGSEA. The DNA of the CDR3 is TGCAGCGTTGAACGGGACAGACAAGAGACCCAGTACTTC. As protein: CSVERDRQETQYF.

The rearrangement joins TRBV6-5 to TRBJ2-3, with 7 bases that match TRBD1. Losses at the gene ends were 6 bases for V and 4 bases for J; bases not matched to a gene: 7. Germline V CDR1 and CDR2: MNHEY, SVGAGI. The CDR3 has 14 residues. The CDR3 is CASSSNRGPDTQYF. The CDR3, as DNA: TGTGCCAGCAGCTCCAACAGGGGACCAGATACGCAGTATTTT.

The V and J genes are TRBV5-4 and TRBJ1-1, with TRBD1 identical over 10 bases. This CDR3 region has 16 residues. Trimming took 5 bases from V and 0 from J; bases not matched to a gene: 7. Germline V gives CDR1 SGHNT, CDR2 YYREEE (reference sequence). CDR3 coding DNA: TGTGCCAGCAGTGATTCCGGGACAGGGGTGAACACTGAAGCTTTCTTT. Translating gives CASSDSGTGVNTEAFF.

The CDR3 is CASSLELVTDTQYF. For the CDR3, the DNA is TGTGCCAGCAGCTTAGAATTAGTTACAGATACGCAGTATTTT. This sequence joins TRBV7-2 and TRBJ2-3, with D hard to call. V dropped 1 base and J dropped 3 bases, with 8 bases sitting between them. The CDR3 consists of 14 residues. CDR1 is SGHTA and CDR2 is FQGNSA in the germline V gene. Variable domain in full (rest from reference TRBV7-2 and TRBJ2-3): GAGVSQSPSNKVTEKGKDVELRCDPISGHTALYWYRQSLGQGLEFLIYFQGNSAPDKSGLPSDRFSAERTGGSVSTLTIQRTQQEDSAVYLCASSLELVTDTQYFGPGTRLTVL.

The chain recombines TRBV19 with TRBJ2-3; D possibly corresponds to TRBD2 (5 bases). The CDR3 spans 15 residues. Germline loops: CDR1 LNHDA, CDR2 SQIVND (reference sequence). V was trimmed by 3 bases and J by 3 bases, leaving 13 bases between them. In nucleotides, the CDR3 is TGTGCCAGTAGTATCGAGGGAGAAATGACAGATACGCAGTATTTT. Its translation is CASSIEGEMTDTQYF.

This clone was seen once. The chain carries TRBV30 and TRBJ1-2; a possible D gene is TRBD1 (5 bases). Germline V CDR1 and CDR2: GTSNPN, SVGIG (reference sequence). Trimming stripped 3 bases from V and 8 bases from J, with 16 bases between. The CDR3 is 13 residues long. CDR3 protein: CAWSPRVDDGYTF. The CDR3 nucleotides read TGTGCCTGGAGCCCCAGGGTAGACGACGGCTACACCTTC.

This clone was found once. V is TRBV21-1 and J is TRBJ2-3; the DNA was not compared with TRBD1, the D call given in the table. TRBV21-1 is reported as a pseudogene. The CDR3 runs to 16 residues. CDR3 sequence (DNA): TGTGCCAGCACCAAGAAACCGGGACAGGGGGAGGATACGCAGTATTTT. Residues: CASTKKPGQGEDTQYF.

V is TRBV27 and J is TRBJ2-2, with TRBD1 matching 11 bases. Germline V lookup: CDR1 MNHEY, CDR2 SMNVEV (reference sequence). The CDR3 has 16 amino acids. V was clipped by 5 bases and J by 6 bases; unmatched bases: 8. DNA of the CDR3: TGTGCCAGCAGTGCTCGGGACAGGGGGGAAGCCGGGGAGCTGTTTTTT. Its translation: CASSARDRGEAGELFF.

The chain uses TRBV7-9 and TRBJ1-3; 9 bases fit TRBD1. The CDR3 runs 17 residues. With 2 bases clipped from V and 0 bases from J, the junction kept 5 bases outside the gene matches. Germline V gene sequence: CDR1 SEHNR, CDR2 FQNEAQ (reference sequence). The CDR3 here is CASSLRQGVPSGNTIYF. CDR3 nucleotide sequence: TGTGCCAGCAGCTTAAGACAGGGGGTTCCCTCTGGAAACACCATATATTTT.

V and J are TRBV27 and TRBJ1-5; D gene unclear. Germline V gene lookup returns CDR1 MNHEY and CDR2 SMNVEV (reference sequence). V lost 3 bases and J 7 bases, leaving 13 bases between the germline ends. CDR3 length: 14 amino acids. The CDR3 nucleotides read TGTGCCAGCAGTTTTAGAGGAAGAGAGCAGCCCCAGCATTTT. It yields the protein CASSFRGREQPQHF.

The chain joins TRBV15 to TRBJ2-5; possibly TRBD2 for D (7 bases). Germline-derived CDR1 and CDR2 are LNHNV and YYDKDF (reference sequence). Trimming removed 4 bases at V and 2 bases at J, with 17 bases between. The CDR3 runs to 16 residues. The CDR3 loop reads CATSTLGGGGQETQYF. The CDR3, as DNA: TGTGCCACCAGCACCCTGGGGGGGGGCGGACAAGAGACCCAGTACTTC.

The chain recombines TRBV2 with TRBJ2-7; 7 bases map to TRBD1. CDR3 length: 16 residues. With V trimmed by 5 bases and J by 2 bases, 12 bases remained unmatched. Germline V gives CDR1 SNHLY, CDR2 FYNNEI. CDR3 DNA: TGTGCCAGCAGTTCCCCAACCGGGACAGACCCCTACGAGCAGTACTTC. It codes for CASSSPTGTDPYEQYF.

The V gene is TRBV7-9, the J gene TRBJ2-7; 12 bases align to TRBD1. The V gene end was trimmed by 5 bases and the J gene end by 5 bases; junction bases not matched to a gene: 4. Germline assignment: CDR1 SEHNR and CDR2 FQNEAQ (reference sequence). CDR3 length: 14 residues. CDR3 protein: CASSPGTGGDEQYF. The DNA of the CDR3 is TGTGCCAGCAGCCCCGGGACAGGGGGCGACGAGCAGTACTTC.

This clone occurred once. The chain joins TRBV28 to TRBJ2-5; the match to TRBD1 covers 7 bases. Germline V gene data show CDR1 as MDHEN and CDR2 as SYDVKM. The CDR3 loop spans 14 amino acids. With 6 bases clipped from V and 0 bases from J, the junction kept 4 bases outside the gene matches. The CDR3 loop reads CASRTQGYQETQYF. Written as DNA, the CDR3 is TGTGCCAGCAGAACACAGGGGTACCAAGAGACCCAGTACTTC. The full variable domain, its missing parts supplied by reference TRBV28 and TRBJ2-5, is DVKVTQSSRYLVKRTGEKVFLECVQDMDHENMFWYRQDPGLGLRLIYFSYDVKMKEKGDIPEGYSVSREKKERFSLILESASTNQTSMYLCASRTQGYQETQYFGPGTRLLVL.

Only one count was recorded for this clone. This chain uses TRBV28 with TRBJ1-2, with 7 bases aligning to TRBD1. Trimming cost V 6 bases and J 2 bases; bases outside gene matches: 9. Germline V gene lookup returns CDR1 MDHEN and CDR2 SYDVKM. The CDR3 extends over 15 amino acids. The DNA for the CDR3 is TGTGCCAGCAGGACCGGACAGGATTTGAACTATGGCTACACCTTC. Translating it yields CASRTGQDLNYGYTF.